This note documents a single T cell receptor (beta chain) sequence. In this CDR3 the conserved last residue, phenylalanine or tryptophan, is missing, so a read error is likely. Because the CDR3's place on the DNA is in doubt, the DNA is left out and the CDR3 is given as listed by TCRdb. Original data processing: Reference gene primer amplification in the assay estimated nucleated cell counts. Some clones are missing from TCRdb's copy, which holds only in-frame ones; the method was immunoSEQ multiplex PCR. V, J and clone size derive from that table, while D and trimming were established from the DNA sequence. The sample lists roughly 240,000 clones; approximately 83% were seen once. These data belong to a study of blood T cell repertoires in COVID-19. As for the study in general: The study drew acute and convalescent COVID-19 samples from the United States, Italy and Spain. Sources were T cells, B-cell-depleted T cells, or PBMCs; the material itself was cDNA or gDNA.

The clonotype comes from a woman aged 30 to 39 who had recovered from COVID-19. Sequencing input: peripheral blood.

The CDR3 reads CSASDVLVNYY. The V and J genes are TRBV20-1 and TRBJ1-2. The CDR3 totals 11 residues, both ends included. CDR1 is DFQATT and CDR2 is SNEGSKA in the germline V gene (reference sequence).